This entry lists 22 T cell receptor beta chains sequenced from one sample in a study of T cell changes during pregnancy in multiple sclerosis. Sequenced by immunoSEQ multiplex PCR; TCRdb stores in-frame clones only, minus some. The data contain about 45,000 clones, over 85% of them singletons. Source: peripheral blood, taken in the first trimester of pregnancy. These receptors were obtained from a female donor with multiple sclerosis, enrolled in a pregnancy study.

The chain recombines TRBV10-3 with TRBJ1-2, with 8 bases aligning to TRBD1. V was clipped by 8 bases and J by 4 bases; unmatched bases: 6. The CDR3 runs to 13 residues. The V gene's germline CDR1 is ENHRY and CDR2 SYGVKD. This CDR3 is CAICPDRAYGYTF. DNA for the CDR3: TGTGCCATCTGCCCGGACAGGGCCTATGGCTACACCTTC.

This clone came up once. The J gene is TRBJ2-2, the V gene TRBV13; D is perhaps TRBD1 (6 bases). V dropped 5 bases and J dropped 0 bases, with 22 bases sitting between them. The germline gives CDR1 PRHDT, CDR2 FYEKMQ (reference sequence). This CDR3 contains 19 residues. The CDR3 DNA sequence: TGTGCCAGCAGCGAAGCCCTTCTCCGGGACACACCGAACACCGGGGAGCTGTTTTTT. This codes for CASSEALLRDTPNTGELFF.

The CDR3 reads CASSIGGARNQPQHF. Written as DNA, the CDR3 is TGTGCCAGTAGTATAGGCGGGGCGCGCAATCAGCCCCAGCATTTT. The chain couples TRBV19 to TRBJ1-5; the D gene is possibly TRBD1 (5 bases). CDR1 is LNHDA and CDR2 is SQIVND in the germline V gene (reference sequence). V was cut by 1 base and J by 2 bases, with 9 bases left in between. CDR3 length equals 15 residues.

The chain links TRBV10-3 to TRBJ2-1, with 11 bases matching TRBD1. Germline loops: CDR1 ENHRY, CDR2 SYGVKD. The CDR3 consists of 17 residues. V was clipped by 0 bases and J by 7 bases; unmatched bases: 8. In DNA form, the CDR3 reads TGTGCCATCAGTGAGTCGACGGGACAGGGGGTTATAAATGAGCAGTTCTTC. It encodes CAISESTGQGVINEQFF.

The CDR3 DNA follows: TGTGCCATCAGCCCTTCGGGACAGGGTGGCCAAGAGACCCAGTACTTC. Its protein is CAISPSGQGGQETQYF. The chain uses TRBV10-3 and TRBJ2-5; 9 bases fit TRBD1. Germline V lookup: CDR1 ENHRY, CDR2 SYGVKD. There are 16 residues in the CDR3. Trimming removed 6 bases from V and 1 base from J; junction bases left unmatched: 9.

The chain's CDR3 is CASSLNYGYTF. As DNA, the CDR3 is TGTGCCAGCAGCCTCAACTATGGCTACACCTTC. The gene calls are TRBV28 and TRBJ1-2; D is unclear. Germline CDR1 MDHEN, CDR2 SYDVKM. The CDR3 runs 11 residues. V was cut by 6 bases and J by 2 bases, with 4 bases left in between.

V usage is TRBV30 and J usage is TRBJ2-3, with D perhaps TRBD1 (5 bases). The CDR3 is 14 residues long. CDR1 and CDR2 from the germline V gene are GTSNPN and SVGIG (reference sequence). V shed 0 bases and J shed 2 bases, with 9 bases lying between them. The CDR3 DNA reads TGTGCCTGGAGTGTTGGACATTTCACAGATACGCAGTATTTT. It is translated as CAWSVGHFTDTQYF.

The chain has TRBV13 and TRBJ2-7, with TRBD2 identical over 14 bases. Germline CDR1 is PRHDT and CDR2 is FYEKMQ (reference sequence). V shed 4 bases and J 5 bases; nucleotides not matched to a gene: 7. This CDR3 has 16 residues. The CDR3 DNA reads TGTGCCAGCAGCTCACCTGGACTAGCGGGGGGACACGAGCAGTACTTC. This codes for CASSSPGLAGGHEQYF.

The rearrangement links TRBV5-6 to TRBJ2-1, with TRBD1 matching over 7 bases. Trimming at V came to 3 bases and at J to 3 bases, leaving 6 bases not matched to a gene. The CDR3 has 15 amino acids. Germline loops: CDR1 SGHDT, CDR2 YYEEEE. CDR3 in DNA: TGTGCCAGCAGCTCTGACAGGGAATACTACAATGAGCAGTTCTTC. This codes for CASSSDREYYNEQFF.

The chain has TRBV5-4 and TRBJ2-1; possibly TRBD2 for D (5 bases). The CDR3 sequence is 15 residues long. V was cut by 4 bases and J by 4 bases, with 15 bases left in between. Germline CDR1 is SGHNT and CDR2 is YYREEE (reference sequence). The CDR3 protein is CASSTPRDGYNEQFF. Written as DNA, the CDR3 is TGTGCCAGCAGCACACCCCGGGATGGATACAATGAGCAGTTCTTC.

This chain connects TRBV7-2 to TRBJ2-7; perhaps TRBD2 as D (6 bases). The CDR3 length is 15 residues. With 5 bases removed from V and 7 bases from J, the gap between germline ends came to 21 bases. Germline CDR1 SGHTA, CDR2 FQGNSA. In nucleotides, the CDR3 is TGTGCCAGCAGCCGCGAACCGGGTGCGGCGGGAGAGCAGTACTTC. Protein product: CASSREPGAAGEQYF.

For the CDR3, the DNA is TGCGCCAGCAGCCAAGTCACGGGCCGGGGTGGCGAGCAGTACTTC. It translates to CASSQVTGRGGEQYF. This sequence joins TRBV4-3 and TRBJ2-7; maybe TRBD2 (5 bases). Germline assignment: CDR1 LGHNA and CDR2 YSLEER. V was cut by 1 base and J by 6 bases, with 16 bases left in between. The CDR3 runs 15 residues.

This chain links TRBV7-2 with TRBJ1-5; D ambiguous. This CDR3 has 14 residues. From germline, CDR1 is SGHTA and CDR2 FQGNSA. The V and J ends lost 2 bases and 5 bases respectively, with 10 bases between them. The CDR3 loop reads CASSLMIGHQPQHF. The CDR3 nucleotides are TGTGCCAGCAGCTTAATGATCGGTCATCAGCCCCAGCATTTT.

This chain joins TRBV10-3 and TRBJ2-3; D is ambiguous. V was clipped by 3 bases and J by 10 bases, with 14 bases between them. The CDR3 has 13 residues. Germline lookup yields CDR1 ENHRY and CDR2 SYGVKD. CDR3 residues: CAISDPIRQSQYF. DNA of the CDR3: TGTGCCATCAGTGACCCCATCCGACAATCGCAGTATTTT.

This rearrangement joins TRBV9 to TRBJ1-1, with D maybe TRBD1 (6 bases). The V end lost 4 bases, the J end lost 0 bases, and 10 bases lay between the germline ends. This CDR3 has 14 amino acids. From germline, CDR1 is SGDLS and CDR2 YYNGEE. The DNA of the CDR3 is TGTGCCAGCAGCAAACAGGGAATGAACACTGAAGCTTTCTTT. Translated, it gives CASSKQGMNTEAFF.

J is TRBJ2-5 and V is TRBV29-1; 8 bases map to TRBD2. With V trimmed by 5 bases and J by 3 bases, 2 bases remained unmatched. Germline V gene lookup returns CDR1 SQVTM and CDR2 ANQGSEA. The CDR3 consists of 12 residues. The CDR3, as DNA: TGCAGCGTTAGCGGGGGAGAAGAGACCCAGTACTTC. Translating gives CSVSGGEETQYF.

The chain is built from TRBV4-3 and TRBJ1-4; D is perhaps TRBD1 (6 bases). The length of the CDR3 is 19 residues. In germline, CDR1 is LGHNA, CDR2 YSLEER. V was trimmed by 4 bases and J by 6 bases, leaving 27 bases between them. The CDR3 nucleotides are TGCGCCAGCAGCCCCAAGGAATTACCCCGGGGGGCGCGTCATGAAAAACTGTTTTTT. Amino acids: CASSPKELPRGARHEKLFF.

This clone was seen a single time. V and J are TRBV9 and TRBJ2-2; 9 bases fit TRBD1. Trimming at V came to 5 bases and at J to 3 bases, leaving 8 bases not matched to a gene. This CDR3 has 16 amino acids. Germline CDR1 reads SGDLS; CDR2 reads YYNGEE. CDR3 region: CASSADRDRDTGELFF. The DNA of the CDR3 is TGTGCCAGCAGTGCCGACCGGGACAGGGACACCGGGGAGCTGTTTTTT.

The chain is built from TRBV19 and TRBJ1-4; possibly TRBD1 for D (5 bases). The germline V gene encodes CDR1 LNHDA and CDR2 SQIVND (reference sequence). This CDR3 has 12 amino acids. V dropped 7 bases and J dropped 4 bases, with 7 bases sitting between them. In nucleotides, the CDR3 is TGTGCCAGTACCGACAGTAATGAAAAACTGTTTTTT. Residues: CASTDSNEKLFF.

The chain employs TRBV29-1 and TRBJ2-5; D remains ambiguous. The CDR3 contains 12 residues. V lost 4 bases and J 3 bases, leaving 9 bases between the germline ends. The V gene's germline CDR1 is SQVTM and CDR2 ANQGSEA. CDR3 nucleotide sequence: TGCAGCGTTGCCGAGTTAGAAGAGACCCAGTACTTC. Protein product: CSVAELEETQYF.

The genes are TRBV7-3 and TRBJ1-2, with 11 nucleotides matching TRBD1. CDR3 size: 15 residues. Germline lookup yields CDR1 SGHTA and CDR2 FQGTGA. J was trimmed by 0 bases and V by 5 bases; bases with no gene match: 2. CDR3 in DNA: TGTGCCAGCAGCCCGGGACAGGGGGCTAACTATGGCTACACCTTC. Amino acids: CASSPGQGANYGYTF.

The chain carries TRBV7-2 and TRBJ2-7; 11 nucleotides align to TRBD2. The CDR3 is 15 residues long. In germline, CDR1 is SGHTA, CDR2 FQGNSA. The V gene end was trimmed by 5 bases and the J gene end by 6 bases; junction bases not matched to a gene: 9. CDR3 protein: CASSLLAGGLAEQYF. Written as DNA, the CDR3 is TGTGCCAGCAGCCTATTAGCGGGGGGGCTCGCCGAGCAGTACTTC.